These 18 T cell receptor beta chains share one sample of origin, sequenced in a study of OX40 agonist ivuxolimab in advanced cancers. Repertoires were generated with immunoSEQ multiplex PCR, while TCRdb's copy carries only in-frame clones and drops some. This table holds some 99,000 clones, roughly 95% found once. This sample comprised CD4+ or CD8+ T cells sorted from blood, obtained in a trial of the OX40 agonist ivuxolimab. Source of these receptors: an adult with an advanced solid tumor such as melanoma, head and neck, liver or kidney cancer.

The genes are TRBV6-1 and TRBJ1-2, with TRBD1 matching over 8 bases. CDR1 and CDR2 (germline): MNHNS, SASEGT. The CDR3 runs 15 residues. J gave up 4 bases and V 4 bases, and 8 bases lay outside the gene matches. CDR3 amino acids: CASSANLGTGYGYTF. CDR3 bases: TGTGCCAGCAGTGCTAATCTGGGGACAGGCTATGGCTACACCTTC.

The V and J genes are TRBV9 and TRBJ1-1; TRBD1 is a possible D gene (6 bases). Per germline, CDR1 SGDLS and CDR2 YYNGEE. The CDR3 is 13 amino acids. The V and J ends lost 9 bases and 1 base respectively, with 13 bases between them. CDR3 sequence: CANKLQGNTEAFF. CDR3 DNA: TGTGCCAACAAACTACAGGGGAACACTGAAGCTTTCTTT.

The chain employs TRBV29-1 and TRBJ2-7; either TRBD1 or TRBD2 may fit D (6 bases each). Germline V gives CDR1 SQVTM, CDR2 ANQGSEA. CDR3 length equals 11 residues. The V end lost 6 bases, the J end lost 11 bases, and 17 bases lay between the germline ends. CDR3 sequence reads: CSVGGDAGKYF. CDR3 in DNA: TGCAGCGTGGGGGGCGATGCGGGGAAGTACTTC.

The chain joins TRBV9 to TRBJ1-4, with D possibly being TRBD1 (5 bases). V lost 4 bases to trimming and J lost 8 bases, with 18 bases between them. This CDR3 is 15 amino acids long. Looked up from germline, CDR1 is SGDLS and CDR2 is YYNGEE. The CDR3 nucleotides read TGTGCCAGCAGCACCCCCCTGGGGCGCGGCGAAAAACTGTTTTTT. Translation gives CASSTPLGRGEKLFF.

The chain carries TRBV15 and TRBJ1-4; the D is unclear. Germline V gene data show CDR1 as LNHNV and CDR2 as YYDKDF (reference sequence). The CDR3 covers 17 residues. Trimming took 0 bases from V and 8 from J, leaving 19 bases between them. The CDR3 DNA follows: TGTGCCACCAGCAGAGAGGAGGCGGGTCTCTCGGGAGAAAAACTGTTTTTT. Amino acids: CATSREEAGLSGEKLFF.

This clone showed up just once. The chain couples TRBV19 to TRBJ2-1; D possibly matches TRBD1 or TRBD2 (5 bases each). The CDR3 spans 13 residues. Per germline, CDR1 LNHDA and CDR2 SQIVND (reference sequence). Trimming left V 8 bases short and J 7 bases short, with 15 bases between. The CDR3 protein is CASRRGKANEQFF. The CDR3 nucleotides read TGTGCCAGTCGTCGGGGCAAGGCGAATGAGCAGTTCTTC.

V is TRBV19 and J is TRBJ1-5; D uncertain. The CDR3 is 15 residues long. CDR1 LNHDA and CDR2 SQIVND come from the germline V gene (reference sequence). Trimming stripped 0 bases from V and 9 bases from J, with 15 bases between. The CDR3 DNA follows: TGTGCCAGTAGTATAGATAGGCCGGGAAGGCGGCCCCAGCATTTT. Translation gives CASSIDRPGRRPQHF.

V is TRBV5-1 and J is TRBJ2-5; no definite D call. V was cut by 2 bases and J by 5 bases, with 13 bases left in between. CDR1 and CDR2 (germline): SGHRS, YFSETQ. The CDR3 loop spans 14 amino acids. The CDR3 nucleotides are TGCGCCAGCAGCTTTGCTCTCGGCCCGGAGACCCAGTACTTC. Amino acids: CASSFALGPETQYF.

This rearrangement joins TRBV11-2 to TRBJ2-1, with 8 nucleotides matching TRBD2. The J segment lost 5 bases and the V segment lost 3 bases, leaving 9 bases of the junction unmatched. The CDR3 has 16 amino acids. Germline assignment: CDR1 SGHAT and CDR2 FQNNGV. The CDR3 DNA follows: TGTGCCAGCAGCTTCCGGTGGTCTAGCGGGCACAATGAGCAGTTCTTC. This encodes CASSFRWSSGHNEQFF.

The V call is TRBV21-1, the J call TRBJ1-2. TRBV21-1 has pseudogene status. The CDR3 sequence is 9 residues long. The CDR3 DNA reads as TGTGCCAGCGAGAAAGGCTACACCTTC. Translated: CASEKGYTF.

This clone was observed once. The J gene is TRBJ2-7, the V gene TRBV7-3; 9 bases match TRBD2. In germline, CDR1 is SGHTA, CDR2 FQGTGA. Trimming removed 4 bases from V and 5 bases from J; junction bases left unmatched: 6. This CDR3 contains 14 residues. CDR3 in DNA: TGTGCCAGCAGCTCAGGGACTAGCACCAACGAGCAGTACTTC. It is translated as CASSSGTSTNEQYF.

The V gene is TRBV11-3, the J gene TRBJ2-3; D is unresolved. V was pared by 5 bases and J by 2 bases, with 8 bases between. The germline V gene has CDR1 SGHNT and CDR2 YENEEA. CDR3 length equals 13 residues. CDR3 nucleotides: TGTGCCAGCAGCACCGGCCTCACAGATACGCAGTATTTT. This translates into CASSTGLTDTQYF.

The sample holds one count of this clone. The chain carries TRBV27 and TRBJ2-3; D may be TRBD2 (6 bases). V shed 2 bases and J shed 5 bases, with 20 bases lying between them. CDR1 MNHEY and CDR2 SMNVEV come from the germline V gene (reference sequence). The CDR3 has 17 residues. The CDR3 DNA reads TGTGCCAGCAGTTTAAGCAGTGGGACTGGGGCTCGAGATACGCAGTATTTT. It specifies CASSLSSGTGARDTQYF.

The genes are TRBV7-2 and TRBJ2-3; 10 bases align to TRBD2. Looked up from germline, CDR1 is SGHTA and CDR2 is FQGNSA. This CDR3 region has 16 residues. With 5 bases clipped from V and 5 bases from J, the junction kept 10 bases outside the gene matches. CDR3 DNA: TGTGCCAGCAGCCTCCCCCCGGGACTAGCGAAAGATACGCAGTATTTT. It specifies CASSLPPGLAKDTQYF.

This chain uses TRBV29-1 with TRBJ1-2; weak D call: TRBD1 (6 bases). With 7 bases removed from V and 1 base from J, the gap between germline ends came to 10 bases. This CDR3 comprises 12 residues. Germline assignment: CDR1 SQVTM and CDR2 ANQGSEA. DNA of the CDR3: TGCAGCGCCAGGACAGTTAACTATGGCTACACCTTC. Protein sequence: CSARTVNYGYTF.

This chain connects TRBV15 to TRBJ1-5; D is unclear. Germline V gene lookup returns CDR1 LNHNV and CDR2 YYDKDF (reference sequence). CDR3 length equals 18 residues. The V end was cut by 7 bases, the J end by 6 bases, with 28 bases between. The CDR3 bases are TGTGCCACCACCGAAGGAGCGGGATCAACCAAAGTAGGTCAGCCCCAGCATTTT. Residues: CATTEGAGSTKVGQPQHF.

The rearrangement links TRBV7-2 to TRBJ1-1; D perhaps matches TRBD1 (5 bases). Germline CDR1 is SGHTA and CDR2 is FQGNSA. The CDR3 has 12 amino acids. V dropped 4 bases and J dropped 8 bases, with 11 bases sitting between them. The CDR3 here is CASSYGGREAFF. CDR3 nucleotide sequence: TGTGCCAGCAGCTATGGGGGTAGAGAAGCTTTCTTT.

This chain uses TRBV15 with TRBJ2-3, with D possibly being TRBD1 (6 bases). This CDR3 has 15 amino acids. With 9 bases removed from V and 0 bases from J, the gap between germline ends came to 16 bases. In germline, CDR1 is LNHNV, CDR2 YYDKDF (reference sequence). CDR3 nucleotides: TGTGCCACTTCTCCCAGGGGATCTAGCACAGATACGCAGTATTTT. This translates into CATSPRGSSTDTQYF. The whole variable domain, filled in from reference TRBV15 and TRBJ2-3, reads DAMVIQNPRYQVTQFGKPVTLSCSQTLNHNVMYWYQQKSSQAPKLLFHYYDKDFNNEADTPDNFQSRRPNTSFCFLDIRSPGLGDTAMYLCATSPRGSSTDTQYFGPGTRLTVL.